The 29 T cell receptor beta chains below were found in one sample sequenced in a study of glioma-infiltrating T cells listed by TCRdb under 2016. Data came from an Illumina MiSeq. The iRepertoire nested amplicon-rescue multiplex PCR (arm-PCR) platform was used to amplify TCR alpha and beta CDR3 regions from RNA. TCRdb took the public reads, trimmed them with fastp at Q25, ran MiXCR for clone calling and kept in-frame beta chains. Each entry merges the rows of one CDR3 protein and shows their most common DNA and genes. Present in this sample are around 100,000 distinct CDR3 sequences, 25% to 30% of which were seen just once. The ten biggest clones cover approximately 46% of the sample. The specimen sequenced was glioma tissue, nonneoplastic brain tissue, or PBMCs (not recorded which). The receptors stem from a human donor with low-grade glioma or glioblastoma, undergoing nonglioma brain surgery, or in good health (not recorded which).

About this clonotype itself: No conserved phenylalanine or tryptophan ends this CDR3, so it is likely a read error. It is unclear where the CDR3 begins or ends on the DNA, so no DNA is shown, and the CDR3 is as TCRdb lists it. V and J are TRBV6-6 and TRBJ1-2; the tabulated D call, TRBD1, remains unverified against the DNA. From its first to its last residue, the CDR3 has 15 amino acids. Germline values: CDR1 MNHNY, CDR2 SVGAGI (reference sequence). CDR3 loop: CASSYGTGIKYGYTL.

Turning to this clonotype: It may be a read error: a sequence one base away is much more abundant. The V gene is TRBV6-6, the J gene TRBJ1-3; D not certain. The ends were cut back, 7 bases at V and 0 bases at J, with 19 bases in the middle. Germline V gene lookup returns CDR1 MNHNY and CDR2 SVGAGI (reference sequence). The length of the CDR3 is 17 residues. The CDR3 bases are TGTGCCAGCACCAATTCTCGGAAAGCCATCTCTGGAAACACCATATATTTT. This sequence encodes CASTNSRKAISGNTIYF.

On this clonotype itself: This may be a read error: a much more frequent sequence differs by one nucleotide. The J gene is TRBJ1-1, the V gene TRBV6-6; no clear D. The CDR3 has 15 residues. V shed 0 bases and J shed 3 bases, with 11 bases lying between them. Germline V gene sequence: CDR1 MNHNY, CDR2 SVGAGI (reference sequence). This CDR3 reads CASSYSGRQDTEAFF. CDR3 coding DNA: TGTGCCAGCAGTTACTCGGGCAGACAAGACACTGAAGCTTTCTTT.

With regard to this clonotype: A much larger clone lies a single base off, so this may be a read error. The chain employs TRBV27 and TRBJ1-1; TRBD1 might be the D (5 bases). Trimming left V 1 base short and J 7 bases short, with 16 bases between. In germline, CDR1 is MNHEY, CDR2 SMNVEV (reference sequence). The CDR3 contains 15 residues. The CDR3 DNA sequence: TGTGCCAGCAGTTTATTATGGACGCGGGGGGATGAAGCTTTCTTT. It specifies CASSLLWTRGDEAFF.

The rearrangement joins TRBV4-1 to TRBJ1-1; D not resolved. Germline lookup yields CDR1 MGHRA and CDR2 YSYEKL. This CDR3 spans 17 amino acids. Trimming cost V 5 bases and J 5 bases, with 24 bases left between them. For the CDR3, the DNA is TGCGCCAGCAGCTGGGGTGGGGAGCCCCTCGGAGTAACTGAAGCTTTCTTT. It translates to CASSWGGEPLGVTEAFF.

This clonotype was counted ten times or more. This chain uses TRBV7-8 with TRBJ1-5, with unresolved D. This CDR3 is 15 amino acids long. V lost 5 bases to trimming and J lost 1 base, with 12 bases between them. Germline-derived CDR1 and CDR2 are SGHVS and FQNEAQ. Written as DNA, the CDR3 is TGTGCCAGCAGCACCGAACTGCTCAGCAATCAGCCCCAGCATTTT. This codes for CASSTELLSNQPQHF.

This rearrangement joins TRBV2 to TRBJ2-1; D is unresolved. The V gene's germline CDR1 is SNHLY and CDR2 FYNNEI. The CDR3 spans 11 residues. V was clipped by 7 bases and J by 4 bases, with 5 bases between them. CDR3 DNA sequence: TGTGCCAGCAAGGGTTACAATGAGCAGTTCTTC. Translating it yields CASKGYNEQFF.

This clonotype was counted between two and nine times. The chain couples TRBV5-4 to TRBJ2-7; D possibly corresponds to TRBD2 (6 bases). V lost 4 bases to trimming and J lost 2 bases, with 10 bases between them. The CDR3 extends over 13 amino acids. Germline-derived CDR1 and CDR2 are SGHNT and YYREEE (reference sequence). This CDR3 is CASSLGTPYEQYF. The CDR3, as DNA: TGTGCCAGCAGCCTAGGGACTCCCTACGAGCAGTACTTC. The full variable domain, in which reference TRBV5-4 and TRBJ2-7 provide the parts outside the CDR3, is ETGVTQSPTHLIKTRGQQVTLRCSSQSGHNTVSWYQQALGQGPQFIFQYYREEENGRGNFPPRFSGLQFPNYSSELNVNALELDDSALYLCASSLGTPYEQYFGPGTRLTVT.

A note on this clonotype: A single base separates this from a much larger clone, so it may be a read error. Here the CDR3 omits its conserved ending phenylalanine or tryptophan, so a read error is the likely source. This chain links TRBV7-7 with TRBJ2-7, with a tentative D call TRBD2 (6 bases). The J call may be faulty, since TRBJ2-5 better matches the DNA end. Germline V lookup: CDR1 SSHAT, CDR2 FNYEAQ (reference sequence). The CDR3 loop spans 15 amino acids. CDR3 region: CASGRTIGVQETQYL. CDR3 DNA: TGTGCTAGCGGCAGAACCATAGGGGTTCAAGAGACCCAGTACCTC.

This clonotype was seen ten or more times. This chain uses TRBV7-2 with TRBJ2-1; 8 bases match TRBD2. With 5 bases clipped from V and 7 bases from J, the junction kept 10 bases outside the gene matches. The germline CDR1 and CDR2 sequences are SGHTA and FQGNSA. The CDR3 consists of 15 residues. For the CDR3, the DNA is TGTGCCAGCAGCCAGGATGCACAGCGGGGGAATGAGCAGTTCTTC. This encodes CASSQDAQRGNEQFF.

This clonotype was picked up many times. The CDR3, as DNA: TGCAGTGCTAAGACGCGCCTTAGGGGTGAGCAGTTCTTC. This encodes CSAKTRLRGEQFF. The gene calls are TRBV20-1 and TRBJ2-1, with D perhaps matching TRBD1 (5 bases). Trimming left V 4 bases short and J 9 bases short, with 16 bases between. CDR3 length: 13 amino acids. Per the germline V gene, CDR1 is DFQATT and CDR2 is SNEGSKA (reference sequence).

On this clonotype itself: Likely a read error: the CDR3 ends without its conserved phenylalanine or tryptophan. This chain connects TRBV14 to TRBJ1-2; 11 bases line up with TRBD1. The V segment lost 2 bases and the J segment 5 bases; nucleotides outside the gene matches: 4. This CDR3 has 15 amino acids. From germline, CDR1 is SGHDN and CDR2 FVKESK. Here the CDR3 DNA reads TGTGCCAGCAGCCAATTGGACAGGGGGCCTTATGGCTACACCCTC. The encoded protein is CASSQLDRGPYGYTL.

This clonotype was seen more than once but under ten times. The chain links TRBV11-2 to TRBJ1-6; a weak D match, TRBD1 (6 bases). Germline loops: CDR1 SGHAT, CDR2 FQNNGV. The CDR3 totals 13 residues. The germline V and J ends were trimmed by 5 bases and 8 bases, with 10 bases remaining between them. CDR3 coding DNA: TGTGCCAGCAGCCCCAACAGGGATTCACCCCTCCACTTT. Translation: CASSPNRDSPLHF. Supplemented by reference TRBV11-2 and TRBJ1-6, the full variable domain reads EAGVAQSPRYKIIEKRQSVAFWCNPISGHATLYWYQQILGQGPKLLIQFQNNGVVDDSQLPKDRFSAERLKGVDSTLKIQPAKLEDSAVYLCASSPNRDSPLHFGNGTRLTVT.

The rearrangement joins TRBV7-2 to TRBJ2-3; TRBD2 matches 9 bases. Unmatched junction bases numbered 8, after V lost 5 bases and J lost 2 bases. The CDR3 is 16 residues long. The V gene's germline CDR1 is SGHTA and CDR2 FQGNSA. The CDR3 bases are TGTGCCAGCAGCACCCAACCGGGACTAGCCACAGATACGCAGTATTTT. As protein: CASSTQPGLATDTQYF. Looking up the rest from reference TRBV7-2 and TRBJ2-3 gives the full variable domain: GAGVSQSPSNKVTEKGKDVELRCDPISGHTALYWYRQSLGQGLEFLIYFQGNSAPDKSGLPSDRFSAERTGGSVSTLTIQRTQQEDSAVYLCASSTQPGLATDTQYFGPGTRLTVL.

This clonotype was seen more than once but under ten times. V is TRBV12-3 or TRBV12-4 and J is TRBJ1-1, with D hard to call. The CDR3 is 12 amino acids. The V gene lost 3 bases and the J gene lost 5 bases, with 7 bases spanning the gap. CDR3 residues: CASSFQETEAFF. CDR3 in DNA: TGTGCCAGCAGTTTCCAGGAAACTGAAGCTTTCTTT.

This clonotype was seen only once. The V and J genes are TRBV6-1 and TRBJ2-7; 8 positions match TRBD1. The CDR3 runs 16 residues. Germline CDR1 and CDR2: MNHNS and SASEGT. Trimming cost V 6 bases and J 0 bases; bases outside gene matches: 10. The CDR3 sequence: CASRSGTGLSSYEQYF. DNA for the CDR3: TGTGCCAGCAGGTCCGGGACAGGACTTAGCTCCTACGAGCAGTACTTC.

This clonotype showed up many times. This sequence joins TRBV18 and TRBJ1-1, with D hard to call. Germline V lookup: CDR1 KGHSH, CDR2 LQKENI. This CDR3 comprises 13 residues. The V end was cut by 5 bases, the J end by 0 bases, with 7 bases between. Here the CDR3 reads CASSTAMNTEAFF. CDR3 coding DNA: TGTGCCAGCTCAACAGCGATGAACACTGAAGCTTTCTTT.

Many counts were recorded for this clonotype. The V gene is TRBV20-1, the J gene TRBJ1-6, with D tentatively TRBD1 (5 bases). Trimming took off 0 bases at V and 4 bases at J, with 13 bases between the two ends. The CDR3 sequence is 16 residues long. Germline CDR1 DFQATT, CDR2 SNEGSKA (reference sequence). The CDR3 region is CSARDGAGNYNSPLHF. CDR3 bases: TGCAGTGCTAGAGATGGGGCGGGGAATTATAATTCACCCCTCCACTTT.

This clonotype showed up just a few times. The rearrangement links TRBV5-1 to TRBJ1-1; TRBD1 matches at 8 bases. The CDR3 runs to 13 residues. With V trimmed by 4 bases and J by 6 bases, 5 bases remained unmatched. Germline-derived CDR1 and CDR2 are SGHRS and YFSETQ. The CDR3 DNA is TGCGCCAGCAGCCCCGACAGGGGCCCTGAAGCTTTCTTT. Its protein is CASSPDRGPEAFF. The whole variable domain, remainder taken from reference TRBV5-1 and TRBJ1-1, is KAGVTQTPRYLIKTRGQQVTLSCSPISGHRSVSWYQQTPGQGLQFLFEYFSETQRNKGNFPGRFSGRQFSNSRSEMNVSTLELGDSALYLCASSPDRGPEAFFGQGTRLTVV.

This clonotype was detected only a few times. A much more abundant neighbour one base away suggests this may be a read error. The chain combines TRBV2 with TRBJ1-6; 7 nucleotides match TRBD1. The CDR3 is made up of 15 amino acids. Per germline, CDR1 SNHLY and CDR2 FYNNEI. Here the CDR3 DNA reads TGTGCCAGCAGTGAACAGGGGGACAATAATTCACCCCTCCGCTTT. This codes for CASSEQGDNNSPLRF.

This clonotype was detected many times. The V gene is TRBV2, the J gene TRBJ1-1; TRBD1 matches 8 bases. The V gene's germline CDR1 is SNHLY and CDR2 FYNNEI. The ends lost 8 bases at V and 5 bases at J; junction bases unmatched: 10. The CDR3 extends over 14 amino acids. This CDR3 reads CASGRETGGTEAFF. CDR3 nucleotide sequence: TGTGCCAGCGGTCGGGAAACAGGGGGGACTGAAGCTTTCTTT.

This clonotype was picked up many times. The rearrangement uses TRBV20-1 and TRBJ2-5; D not resolved. The CDR3 is 12 residues long. Trimming removed 7 bases from V and 2 bases from J, with 11 bases in between. The germline gives CDR1 DFQATT, CDR2 SNEGSKA (reference sequence). The CDR3 sequence: CSGDLQQETQYF. For the CDR3, the DNA is TGCAGTGGGGATTTACAGCAAGAGACCCAGTACTTC.

This chain joins TRBV4-1 and TRBJ1-5; D unresolved. Looked up from germline, CDR1 is MGHRA and CDR2 is YSYEKL. Trimming left V 0 bases short and J 4 bases short, with 7 bases between. The CDR3 loop spans 14 amino acids. The CDR3 DNA follows: TGCGCCAGCAGCCAAGAATCACGGAATCAGCCCCAGCATTTT. Its translation: CASSQESRNQPQHF.

Points on this clonotype: The germline gene is not matched at one end of the junction; a read error may be the cause. This chain joins TRBV20-1 and TRBJ1-3; tentatively, D is TRBD1 (5 bases). CDR3 length equals 14 residues. CDR1 and CDR2 (germline): DFQATT, SNEGSKA (reference sequence). CDR3: CSVRFGGDGNTIYF. The CDR3 DNA sequence: TGCAGTGTTAGATTTGGGGGGGACGGAAACACCATATATTTT.

In the case of this clonotype: Given a much more abundant clone one base away, this may be a read error. This chain joins TRBV19 and TRBJ1-4; D is unresolved. The germline V gene has CDR1 LNHDA and CDR2 SQIVND (reference sequence). The V end was cut by 5 bases, the J end by 8 bases, with 15 bases between. This CDR3 has 14 residues. CDR3 amino acids: CASSSREREEKLFF. The CDR3 nucleotides are TGTGCCAGTAGTTCCCGGGAACGGGAGGAAAAACTGTTTTTT. The variable domain in full, completed from reference TRBV19 and TRBJ1-4, reads DGGITQSPKYLFRKEGQNVTLSCEQNLNHDAMYWYRQDPGQGLRLIYYSQIVNDFQKGDIAEGYSVSREKKESFPLTVTSAQKNPTAFYLCASSSREREEKLFFGSGTQLSVL.

This clonotype has ten or more counts. V and J are TRBV5-1 and TRBJ1-1; D is unclear. Per the germline V gene, CDR1 is SGHRS and CDR2 is YFSETQ. The V end lost 0 bases, the J end lost 1 base, and 4 bases lay between the germline ends. The CDR3 contains 13 residues. The CDR3 sequence is CASSLAWNTEAFF. The CDR3 DNA reads as TGCGCCAGCAGCTTGGCCTGGAACACTGAAGCTTTCTTT.

In its sample, this clonotype was seen many times. V usage is TRBV28 and J usage is TRBJ2-3, with D possibly called TRBD1 or TRBD2 (5 bases each). This CDR3 has 15 residues. Trimming stripped 5 bases from V and 4 bases from J, with 16 bases between. Per the germline V gene, CDR1 is MDHEN and CDR2 is SYDVKM. In DNA form, the CDR3 reads TGTGCCAGCAGTCCTCGAGGGGCTATTTCAGATACGCAGTATTTT. Translated: CASSPRGAISDTQYF.

The genes are TRBV28 and TRBJ2-5; D might be TRBD1 (6 bases). In germline, CDR1 is MDHEN, CDR2 SYDVKM. This CDR3 spans 14 amino acids. V was shortened by 7 bases and J by 11 bases, with 23 bases between the two germline ends. The CDR3 coding sequence is TGTGCCAGCACCCAAGGACAGCAGCAAGAGGCACAGTACTTC. It is translated as CASTQGQQQEAQYF.

This clonotype was counted ten times or more. The chain combines TRBV6-1 with TRBJ2-7; TRBD1 matches 8 bases. J gave up 1 base and V 8 bases, and 10 bases lay outside the gene matches. The V gene's germline CDR1 is MNHNS and CDR2 SASEGT. The CDR3 loop spans 15 amino acids. CDR3 sequence: CASGLRTGLSYEQYF. Here the CDR3 DNA reads TGTGCCAGCGGACTCCGGACAGGGTTATCCTACGAGCAGTACTTC.